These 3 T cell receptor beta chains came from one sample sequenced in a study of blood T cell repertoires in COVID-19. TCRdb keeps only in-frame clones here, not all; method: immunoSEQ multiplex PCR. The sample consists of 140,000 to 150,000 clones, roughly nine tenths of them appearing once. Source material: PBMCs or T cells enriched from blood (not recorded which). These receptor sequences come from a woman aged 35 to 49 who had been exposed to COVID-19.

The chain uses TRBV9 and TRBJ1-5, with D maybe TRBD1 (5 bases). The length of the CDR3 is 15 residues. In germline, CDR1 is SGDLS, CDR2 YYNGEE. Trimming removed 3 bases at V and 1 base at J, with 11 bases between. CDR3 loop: CASSAGGGSNQPQHF. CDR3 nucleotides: TGTGCCAGCAGCGCGGGGGGGGGAAGCAATCAGCCCCAGCATTTT.

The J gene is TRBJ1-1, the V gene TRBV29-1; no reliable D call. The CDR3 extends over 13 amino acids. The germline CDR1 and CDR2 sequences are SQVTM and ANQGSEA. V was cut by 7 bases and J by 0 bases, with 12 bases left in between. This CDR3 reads CSASRNMNTEAFF. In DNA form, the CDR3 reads TGCAGCGCGTCCAGAAACATGAACACTGAAGCTTTCTTT.

Here the CDR3 reads CASSGQTNEQFF. The DNA of the CDR3 is TGTGCCAGCAGCGGACAGACCAATGAGCAGTTCTTC. The chain carries TRBV27 and TRBJ2-1, with D perhaps matching TRBD1 (6 bases). The V and J ends lost 6 bases and 6 bases respectively, with 9 bases between them. This CDR3 region has 12 residues. Germline V gives CDR1 MNHEY, CDR2 SMNVEV (reference sequence).